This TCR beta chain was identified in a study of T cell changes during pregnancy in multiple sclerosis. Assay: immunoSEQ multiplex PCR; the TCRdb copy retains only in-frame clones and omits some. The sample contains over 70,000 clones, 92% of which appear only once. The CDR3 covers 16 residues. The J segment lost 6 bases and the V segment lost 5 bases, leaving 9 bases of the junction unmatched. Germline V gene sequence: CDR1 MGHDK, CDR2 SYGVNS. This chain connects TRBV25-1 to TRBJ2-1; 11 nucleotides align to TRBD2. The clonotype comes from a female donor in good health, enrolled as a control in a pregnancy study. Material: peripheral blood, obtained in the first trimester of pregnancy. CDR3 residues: CASSTLAGGSGNEQFF. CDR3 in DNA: TGTGCCAGCAGTACATTAGCGGGAGGGAGTGGCAATGAGCAGTTCTTC.